This T cell receptor (beta chain) came from a study of blood T cells in healthy people across ages. Primed by a sample-barcoded 5' primer and a J-beta primer mix, a second PCR proceeded for roughly 7 to 11 cycles. A single record per CDR3 protein comes from TCRdb applying MiXCR to the 5' RACE reads. Of roughly 1,700,000 distinct CDR3 sequences in the sample, 25% to 30% were seen once. V lost 8 bases, J lost 2 bases, and 9 bases lay in between. This CDR3 region has 12 residues. Germline V gives CDR1 LGHNT, CDR2 FRNRAP. This sequence originates from a woman aged 25 to 39 in good health. Input material: blood. V gene TRBV12-5 combines with J gene TRBJ1-2, with D unclear. Here the CDR3 DNA reads TGTGCTAGTAACGCGGACAACTATGGCTACACCTTC. This encodes CASNADNYGYTF.